The present TCR beta chain was sequenced within a study of metastatic and nonmetastatic thyroid tumors. Looking at the study overall: Both malignant and benign thyroid patients supplied peripheral blood and tumor or nodule tissue samples, across which the repertoires of these patients were then compared. Findings and limits, study-wide: The study reportedly found significantly higher TCR beta diversity in malignant thyroid tumors than benign nodules, in blood and tumor.

TCRdb reanalyzed the PCR reads via MiXCR. In the table there are roughly 30,000 clones, roughly 15% of which are singletons. Germline assignment: CDR1 SEHNR and CDR2 FQNEAQ (reference sequence). There are 13 residues in the CDR3. Between the trimmed V and J ends, which lost 5 bases and 4 bases, there was a span of 11 bases. The sample holds a few counts of this clone. Its antigen is unknown. Patients were all untreated before their thyroid surgery. This chain connects TRBV7-9 to TRBJ1-2, with D unclear. This TCR came from a female donor with papillary thyroid cancer or a benign thyroid nodule (not recorded which). Some clones in this sample may be carry-over from other donors' samples. Sequenced: blood. CDR3 sequence reads: CASSPAGSYGYTF. Here the CDR3 DNA reads TGTGCCAGCAGCCCGGCAGGAAGCTATGGCTACACCTTC.